Each of the 10 T cell receptor beta chains below was sequenced from the same sample in a study of blood T cell repertoires in COVID-19. Measured with immunoSEQ multiplex PCR; TCRdb has only the in-frame clones, and not every one. The profile shows fewer than 350,000 clones, almost 90% of them singletons. Specimen: PBMCs or T cells enriched from blood (not recorded which). The receptors were gathered from a woman aged 25 to 39 who had been exposed to COVID-19.

The chain employs TRBV29-1 and TRBJ1-3; 8 nucleotides match TRBD1. The V and J ends lost 7 bases and 0 bases, in that order; junction bases with no gene match: 11. The CDR3 has 16 amino acids. Germline CDR1 is SQVTM and CDR2 is ANQGSEA. The DNA for the CDR3 is TGCAGCGCTAGTCACAGGGGGGACTTCTCTGGAAACACCATATATTTT. It encodes CSASHRGDFSGNTIYF.

A remark on this clone: The sample has other DNA sequences that encode this CDR3 too. V usage is TRBV18 and J usage is TRBJ2-2; the match to TRBD2 covers 10 bases. CDR1 KGHSH and CDR2 LQKENI come from the germline V gene. V shed 1 base, J shed 1 base, and the junction held 0 bases outside the gene matches. There are 16 residues in the CDR3. In DNA form, the CDR3 reads TGTGCCAGCTCACCACTAGCGGGAGGGAACACCGGGGAGCTGTTTTTT. Translation gives CASSPLAGGNTGELFF. The variable domain in full, with the rest retrieved from reference TRBV18 and TRBJ2-2, is NAGVMQNPRHLVRRRGQEARLRCSPMKGHSHVYWYRQLPEEGLKFMVYLQKENIIDESGMPKERFSAEFPKEGPSILRIQQVVRGDSAAYFCASSPLAGGNTGELFFGEGSRLTVL.

The chain is built from TRBV19 and TRBJ2-4; no clear D. V lost 5 bases, J lost 0 bases, and 14 bases lay in between. Germline V CDR1 and CDR2: LNHDA, SQIVND (reference sequence). There are 16 residues in the CDR3. The CDR3 sequence is CASSPTKNLAKNIQYF. As DNA, the CDR3 is TGTGCCAGTAGTCCCACAAAAAACCTAGCCAAAAACATTCAGTACTTC.

DNA for the CDR3: TGTGCCAGCCTTAGCGGGGGACCGGGATACGAGCAGTACTTC. Translation: CASLSGGPGYEQYF. The chain is built from TRBV2 and TRBJ2-7, with TRBD2 identical over 9 bases. The germline gives CDR1 SNHLY, CDR2 FYNNEI. V gave up 8 bases and J gave up 4 bases; unmatched junction bases: 9. This CDR3 comprises 14 residues.

CDR3 loop: CASSPFGWGGGPLGYTF. In DNA, the CDR3 is TGTGCCAGCAGCCCGTTTGGGTGGGGCGGCGGCCCCCTTGGCTACACCTTC. The chain combines TRBV9 with TRBJ1-2; D possibly corresponds to TRBD1 (5 bases). The CDR3 has 17 residues. The germline V and J ends were trimmed by 4 bases and 7 bases, with 26 bases remaining between them. Germline V gene data show CDR1 as SGDLS and CDR2 as YYNGEE.

The CDR3 region is CASSPSGGFYEQYF. CDR3 in DNA: TGTGCCAGCAGCCCGTCAGGGGGTTTCTACGAGCAGTACTTC. The chain carries TRBV3-1 (or the pseudogene TRBV3-2) and TRBJ2-7; 7 bases map to TRBD1. Germline CDR1 reads LGHDT; CDR2 reads YNNKEL (reference sequence). Trimming took 4 bases from V and 3 from J; bases not matched to a gene: 6. This CDR3 comprises 14 residues.

As regards this clone: This sample also contains other DNA sequences that code for the same CDR3. CDR3 DNA sequence: TGTGCCAGCAGTTTAAGTAGCTCCTACGAGCAGTACTTC. Its protein is CASSLSSSYEQYF. The chain combines TRBV12-3 or TRBV12-4 with TRBJ2-7, with no clear D. V was cut by 2 bases and J by 0 bases, with 5 bases left in between. The CDR3 contains 13 residues.

The chain joins TRBV27 to TRBJ1-2, with D tentatively TRBD1 (5 bases). The V end was cut by 4 bases, the J end by 5 bases, with 17 bases between. Germline V CDR1 and CDR2: MNHEY, SMNVEV (reference sequence). This CDR3 has 15 residues. CDR3 nucleotide sequence: TGTGCCAGCAGTTCAAGCAGGGTTCACCCTTATGGCTACACCTTC. Protein product: CASSSSRVHPYGYTF.

This chain uses TRBV5-1 with TRBJ1-2, with 9 bases fitting TRBD1. Germline CDR1 and CDR2: SGHRS and YFSETQ. The junction had 9 bases not matched to a gene; V was cut back by 4 bases and J by 8 bases. The CDR3 runs 14 residues. CDR3 region: CASSPDRGAGGYTF. The CDR3 bases are TGCGCCAGCAGCCCGGACAGGGGCGCCGGAGGCTACACCTTC.

Concerning this clone: In the same sample, other DNA sequences code for this CDR3. This sequence joins TRBV28 and TRBJ2-7; possible D gene TRBD1, 6 bases. Germline-derived CDR1 and CDR2 are MDHEN and SYDVKM. The V and J ends lost 6 bases and 2 bases respectively, with 11 bases between them. This CDR3 has 13 residues. CDR3 residues: CASSLGQPYEQYF. DNA of the CDR3: TGTGCCAGCAGCCTGGGACAACCCTACGAGCAGTACTTC.